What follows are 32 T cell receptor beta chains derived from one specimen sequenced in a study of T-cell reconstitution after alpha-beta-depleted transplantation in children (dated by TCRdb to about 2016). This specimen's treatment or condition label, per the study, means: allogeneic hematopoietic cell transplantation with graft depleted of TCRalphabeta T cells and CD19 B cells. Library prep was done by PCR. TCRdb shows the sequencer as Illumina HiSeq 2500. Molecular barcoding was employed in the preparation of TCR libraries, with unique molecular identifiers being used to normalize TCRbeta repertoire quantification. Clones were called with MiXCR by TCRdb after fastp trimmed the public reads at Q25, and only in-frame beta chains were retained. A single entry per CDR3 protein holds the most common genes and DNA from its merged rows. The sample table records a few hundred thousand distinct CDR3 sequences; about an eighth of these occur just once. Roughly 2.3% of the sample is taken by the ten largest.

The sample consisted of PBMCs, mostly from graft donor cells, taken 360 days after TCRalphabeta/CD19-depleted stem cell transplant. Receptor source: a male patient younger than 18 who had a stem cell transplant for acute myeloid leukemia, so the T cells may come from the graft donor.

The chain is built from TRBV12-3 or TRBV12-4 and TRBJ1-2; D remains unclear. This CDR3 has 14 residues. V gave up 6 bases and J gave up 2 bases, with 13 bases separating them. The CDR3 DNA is TGTGCCAGCAGCCCTTGGGGTTTGAACTATGGCTACACCTTC. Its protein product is CASSPWGLNYGYTF.

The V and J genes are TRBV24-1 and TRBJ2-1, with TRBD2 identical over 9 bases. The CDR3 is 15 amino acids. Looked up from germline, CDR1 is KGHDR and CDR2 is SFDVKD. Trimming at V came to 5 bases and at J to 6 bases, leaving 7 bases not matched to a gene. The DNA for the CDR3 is TGTGCCACCAGTGTCCTAGCGGGAAGGGGCAATGAGCAGTTCTTC. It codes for CATSVLAGRGNEQFF.

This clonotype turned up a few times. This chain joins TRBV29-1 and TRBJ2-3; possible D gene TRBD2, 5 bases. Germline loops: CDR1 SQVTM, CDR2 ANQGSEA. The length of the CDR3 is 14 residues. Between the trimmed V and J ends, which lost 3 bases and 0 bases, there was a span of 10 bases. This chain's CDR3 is CSVEGSASTDTQYF. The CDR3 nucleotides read TGCAGCGTTGAGGGTAGCGCAAGCACAGATACGCAGTATTTT.

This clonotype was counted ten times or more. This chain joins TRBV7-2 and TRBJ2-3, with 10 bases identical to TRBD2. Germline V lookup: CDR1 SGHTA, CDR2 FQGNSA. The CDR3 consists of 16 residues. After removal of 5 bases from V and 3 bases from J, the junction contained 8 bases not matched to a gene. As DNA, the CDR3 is TGTGCCAGCAGCCCAGAGGCTAGCGGGAGTACAGATACGCAGTATTTT. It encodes CASSPEASGSTDTQYF.

In DNA form, the CDR3 reads TGTGCCAGCAGCTTCCACAGGGGAGGCAAAAACATTCAGTACTTC. Its translation is CASSFHRGGKNIQYF. The chain uses TRBV14 and TRBJ2-4; D is perhaps TRBD1 (7 bases). Trimming shortened V by 5 bases and J by 3 bases, and 14 bases separated the two germline ends. In germline, CDR1 is SGHDN, CDR2 FVKESK. The CDR3 has 15 amino acids.

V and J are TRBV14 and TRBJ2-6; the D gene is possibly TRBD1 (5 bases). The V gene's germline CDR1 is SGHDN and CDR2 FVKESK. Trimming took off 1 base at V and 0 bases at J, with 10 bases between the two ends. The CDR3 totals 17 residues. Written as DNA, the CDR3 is TGTGCCAGCAGCCAAGTGGGCAGGGCCTCTGGGGCCAACGTCCTGACTTTC. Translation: CASSQVGRASGANVLTF.

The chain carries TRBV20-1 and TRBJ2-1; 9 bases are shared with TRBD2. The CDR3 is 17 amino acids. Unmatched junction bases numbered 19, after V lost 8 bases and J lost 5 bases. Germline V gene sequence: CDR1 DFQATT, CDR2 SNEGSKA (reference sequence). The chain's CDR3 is CSLILLAGLGLNNEQFF. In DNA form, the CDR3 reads TGCAGTCTAATACTTCTAGCGGGGCTCGGGCTGAACAATGAGCAGTTCTTC.

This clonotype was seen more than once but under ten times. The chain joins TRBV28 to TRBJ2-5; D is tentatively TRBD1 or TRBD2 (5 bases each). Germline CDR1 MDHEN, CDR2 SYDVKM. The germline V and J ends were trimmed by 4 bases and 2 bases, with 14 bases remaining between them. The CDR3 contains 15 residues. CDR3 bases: TGTGCCAGCAGTTCCTGGAGAGGGGCTCAAGAGACCCAGTACTTC. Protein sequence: CASSSWRGAQETQYF.

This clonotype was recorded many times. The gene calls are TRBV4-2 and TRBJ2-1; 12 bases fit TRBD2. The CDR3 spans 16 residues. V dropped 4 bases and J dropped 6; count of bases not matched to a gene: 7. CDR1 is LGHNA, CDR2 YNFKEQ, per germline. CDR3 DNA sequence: TGTGCCAGCAGCCGCCCTAGCGGGAGGGAGAGCAATGAGCAGTTCTTC. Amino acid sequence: CASSRPSGRESNEQFF.

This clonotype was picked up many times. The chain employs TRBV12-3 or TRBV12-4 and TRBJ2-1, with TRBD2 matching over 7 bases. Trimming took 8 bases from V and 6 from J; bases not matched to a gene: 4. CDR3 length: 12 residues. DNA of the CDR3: TGTGCCAGCGCGGGCGGGGGCAATGAGCAGTTCTTC. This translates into CASAGGGNEQFF.

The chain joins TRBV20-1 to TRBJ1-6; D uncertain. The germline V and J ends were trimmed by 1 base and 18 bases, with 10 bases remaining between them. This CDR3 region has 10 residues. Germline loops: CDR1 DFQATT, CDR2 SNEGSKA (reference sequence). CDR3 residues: CSARGGSDHF. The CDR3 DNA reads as TGCAGTGCTAGAGGGGGATCGGACCACTTT.

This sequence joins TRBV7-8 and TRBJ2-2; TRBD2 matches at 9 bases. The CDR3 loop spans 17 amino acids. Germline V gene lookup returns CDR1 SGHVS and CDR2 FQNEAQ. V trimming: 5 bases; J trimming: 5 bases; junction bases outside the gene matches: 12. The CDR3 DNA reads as TGTGCCAGCAGCAGATGGCGGGAGGGCCAGGAGACCGGGGAGCTGTTTTTT. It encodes CASSRWREGQETGELFF.

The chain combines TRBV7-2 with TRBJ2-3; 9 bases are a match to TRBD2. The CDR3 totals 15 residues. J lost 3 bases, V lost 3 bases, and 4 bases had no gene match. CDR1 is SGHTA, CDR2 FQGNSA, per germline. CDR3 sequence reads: CASSFHSGGTDTQYF. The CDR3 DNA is TGTGCCAGCAGCTTTCATAGCGGGGGAACAGATACGCAGTATTTT.

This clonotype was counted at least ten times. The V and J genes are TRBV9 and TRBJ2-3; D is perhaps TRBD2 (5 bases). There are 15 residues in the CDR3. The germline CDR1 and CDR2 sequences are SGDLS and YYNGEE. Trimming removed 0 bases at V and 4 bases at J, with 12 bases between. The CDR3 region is CASSVETRGPDTQYF. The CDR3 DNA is TGTGCCAGCAGCGTAGAAACTAGAGGCCCAGATACGCAGTATTTT.

The CDR3 DNA reads TGTGCCAGCAGCTTATGGGCAGGGGAACCAACTAATGAAAAACTGTTTTTT. Encoded protein: CASSLWAGEPTNEKLFF. This chain joins TRBV7-9 and TRBJ1-4; D may be TRBD1 (6 bases). This CDR3 region has 17 residues. Germline values: CDR1 SEHNR, CDR2 FQNEAQ (reference sequence). Trimming pared 2 bases from V and 0 bases from J, leaving 13 bases between.

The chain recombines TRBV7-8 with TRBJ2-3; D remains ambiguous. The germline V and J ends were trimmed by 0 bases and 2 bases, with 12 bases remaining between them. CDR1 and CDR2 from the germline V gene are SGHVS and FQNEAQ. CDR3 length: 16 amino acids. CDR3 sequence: CASSLAPTGVTDTQYF. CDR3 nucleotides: TGTGCCAGCAGCTTAGCGCCGACTGGGGTCACAGATACGCAGTATTTT.

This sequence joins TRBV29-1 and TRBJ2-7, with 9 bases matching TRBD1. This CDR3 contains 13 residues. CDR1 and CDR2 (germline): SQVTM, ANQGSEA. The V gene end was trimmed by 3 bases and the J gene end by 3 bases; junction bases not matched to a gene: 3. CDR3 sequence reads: CSVETGGFYEQYF. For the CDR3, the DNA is TGCAGCGTTGAGACAGGGGGTTTCTACGAGCAGTACTTC.

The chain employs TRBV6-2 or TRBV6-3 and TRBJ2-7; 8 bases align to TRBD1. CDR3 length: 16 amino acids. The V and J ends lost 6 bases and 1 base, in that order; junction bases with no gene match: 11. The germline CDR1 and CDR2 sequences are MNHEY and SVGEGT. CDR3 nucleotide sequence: TGTGCCAGCAGCCGACCCTTGACAGGGGTATCCTACGAGCAGTACTTC. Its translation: CASSRPLTGVSYEQYF.

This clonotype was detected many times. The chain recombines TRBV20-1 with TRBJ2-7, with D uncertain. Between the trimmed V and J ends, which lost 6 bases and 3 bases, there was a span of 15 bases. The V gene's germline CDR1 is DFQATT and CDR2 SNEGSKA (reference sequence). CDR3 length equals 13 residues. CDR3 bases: TGCAGTGCCCTCTCCGGTCGCGTCTACGAGCAGTACTTC. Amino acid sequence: CSALSGRVYEQYF.

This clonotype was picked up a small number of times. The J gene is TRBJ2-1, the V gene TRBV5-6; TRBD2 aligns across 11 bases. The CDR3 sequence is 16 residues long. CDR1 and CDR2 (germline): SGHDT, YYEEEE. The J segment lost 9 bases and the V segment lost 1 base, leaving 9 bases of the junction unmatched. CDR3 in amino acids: CASSLPLAGGGGEQFF. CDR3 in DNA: TGTGCCAGCAGCTTGCCGCTAGCGGGAGGAGGCGGTGAGCAGTTCTTC.

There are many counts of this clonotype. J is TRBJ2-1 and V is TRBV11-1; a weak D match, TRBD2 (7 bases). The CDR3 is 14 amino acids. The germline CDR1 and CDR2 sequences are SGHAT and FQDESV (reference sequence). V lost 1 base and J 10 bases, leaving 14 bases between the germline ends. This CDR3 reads CASSLDRGGKEQFF. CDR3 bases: TGTGCCAGCAGCTTAGATAGGGGGGGGAAGGAGCAGTTCTTC.

The CDR3 DNA is TGTGCCATCTGTTTGTGGGTGGCTGGATGGGCGAGGGCTTATTACGAGCAGTACTTC. Its translation: CAICLWVAGWARAYYEQYF. The chain recombines TRBV2 with TRBJ2-7, with a tentative D call TRBD2 (5 bases). V lost 10 bases and J 4 bases, leaving 35 bases between the germline ends. This CDR3 has 19 amino acids. Germline CDR1 reads SNHLY; CDR2 reads FYNNEI.

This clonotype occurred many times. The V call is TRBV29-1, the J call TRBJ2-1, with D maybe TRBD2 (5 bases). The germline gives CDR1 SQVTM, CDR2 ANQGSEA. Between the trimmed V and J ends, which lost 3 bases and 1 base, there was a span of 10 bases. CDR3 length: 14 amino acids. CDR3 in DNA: TGCAGCGTTGATCCCCGGGGTTCCTACAATGAGCAGTTCTTC. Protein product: CSVDPRGSYNEQFF.

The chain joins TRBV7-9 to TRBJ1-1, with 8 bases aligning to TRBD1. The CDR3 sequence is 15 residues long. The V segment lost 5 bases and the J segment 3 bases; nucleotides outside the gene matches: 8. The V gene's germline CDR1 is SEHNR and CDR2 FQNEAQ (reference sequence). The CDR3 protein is CASSDWTGRDTEAFF. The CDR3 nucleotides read TGTGCCAGCAGCGACTGGACAGGGCGGGACACTGAAGCTTTCTTT.

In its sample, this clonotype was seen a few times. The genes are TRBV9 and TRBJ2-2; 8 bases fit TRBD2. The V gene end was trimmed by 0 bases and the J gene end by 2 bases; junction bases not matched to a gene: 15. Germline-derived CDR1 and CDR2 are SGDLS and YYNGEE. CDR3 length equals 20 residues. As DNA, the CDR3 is TGTGCCAGCAGCGTAGCTACTAAGACCACCGGGACTAGAAACACCGGGGAGCTGTTTTTT. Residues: CASSVATKTTGTRNTGELFF.

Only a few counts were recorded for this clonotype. CDR3 residues: CSAPRSERPNQPQHF. The CDR3 coding sequence is TGCAGTGCTCCGCGGTCGGAGAGACCAAATCAGCCCCAGCATTTT. The chain couples TRBV20-1 to TRBJ1-5; no clear D. This CDR3 is 15 amino acids long. Germline V gives CDR1 DFQATT, CDR2 SNEGSKA (reference sequence). The V end lost 5 bases, the J end lost 4 bases, and 18 bases lay between the germline ends.

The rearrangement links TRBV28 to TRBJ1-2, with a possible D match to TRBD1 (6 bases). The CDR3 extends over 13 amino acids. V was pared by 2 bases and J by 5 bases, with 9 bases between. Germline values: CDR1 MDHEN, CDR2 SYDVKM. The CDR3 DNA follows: TGTGCCAGCAGTTTACCCCAGGGGTATGGCTACACCTTC. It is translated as CASSLPQGYGYTF.

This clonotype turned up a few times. The CDR3 nucleotides are TGTGCCAGCATACCCGGGACTAGATCCTACGAGCAGTACTTC. Protein sequence: CASIPGTRSYEQYF. The chain recombines TRBV28 with TRBJ2-7; 8 positions match TRBD2. Unmatched junction bases numbered 6, after V lost 7 bases and J lost 1 base. Germline loops: CDR1 MDHEN, CDR2 SYDVKM. The CDR3 contains 14 residues.

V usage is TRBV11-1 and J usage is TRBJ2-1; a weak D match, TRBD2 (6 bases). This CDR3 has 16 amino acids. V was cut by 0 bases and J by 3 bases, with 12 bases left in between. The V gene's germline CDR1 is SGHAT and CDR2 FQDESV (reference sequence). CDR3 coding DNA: TGTGCCAGCAGCTTAGCGCGTACAGCGGGCTACAATGAGCAGTTCTTC. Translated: CASSLARTAGYNEQFF.

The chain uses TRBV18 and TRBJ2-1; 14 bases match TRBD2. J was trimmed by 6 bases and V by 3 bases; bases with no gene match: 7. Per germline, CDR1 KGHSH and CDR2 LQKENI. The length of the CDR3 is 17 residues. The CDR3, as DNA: TGTGCCAGCTCACCCGGGACTAGCGGGAGTAAGGGCAATGAGCAGTTCTTC. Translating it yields CASSPGTSGSKGNEQFF. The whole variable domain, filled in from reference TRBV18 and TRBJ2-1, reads NAGVMQNPRHLVRRRGQEARLRCSPMKGHSHVYWYRQLPEEGLKFMVYLQKENIIDESGMPKERFSAEFPKEGPSILRIQQVVRGDSAAYFCASSPGTSGSKGNEQFFGPGTRLTVL.

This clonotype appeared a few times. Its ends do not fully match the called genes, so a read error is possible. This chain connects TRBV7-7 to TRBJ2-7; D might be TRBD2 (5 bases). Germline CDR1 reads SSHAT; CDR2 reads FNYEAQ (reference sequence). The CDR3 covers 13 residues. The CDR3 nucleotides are TGTGCTAGCAGCTTCAGACTAACCTACGAGCAGTACTTC. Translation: CASSFRLTYEQYF.

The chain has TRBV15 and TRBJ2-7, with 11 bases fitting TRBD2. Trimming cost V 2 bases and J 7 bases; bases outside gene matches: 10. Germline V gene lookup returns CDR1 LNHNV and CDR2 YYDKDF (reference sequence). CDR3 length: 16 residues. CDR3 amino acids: CATSRFGTSGSGEQYF. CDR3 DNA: TGTGCCACCAGCAGATTTGGGACTAGCGGTTCGGGGGAGCAGTACTTC.